The entry below gives a single T cell receptor beta chain sequence along with its context. Its antigen is not known. The germline V gene encodes CDR1 MGHDK and CDR2 SYGVNS. This CDR3 has 16 amino acids. Trimming took 3 bases from V and 3 from J; bases not matched to a gene: 11. Addition of a universal primer site occurred through template switching, and cDNA carried unique molecular identifiers. TCRdb independently ran MiXCR on the 5' RACE reads; one entry per CDR3 protein. Of more than 1.5 million distinct CDR3 sequences detected, around 33% appear once; the ten largest clones hold about 0.27%. This entry comes from a study of identical twins. Study-wide points: Out-of-frame alpha sequences shared by twins showed excess low generation probability. Twin pairs had excess sharing that was weaker in beta out-of-frame sequences.

The clonotype originates from a newborn girl in good health. Sequencing was performed on cord blood. The chain combines TRBV25-1 with TRBJ2-7; 7 bases agree with TRBD2. CDR3 nucleotides: TGTGCCAGCAGTGACCCCAGGTCGGGGGGAGACTACGAGCAGTACTTC. Protein: CASSDPRSGGDYEQYF.